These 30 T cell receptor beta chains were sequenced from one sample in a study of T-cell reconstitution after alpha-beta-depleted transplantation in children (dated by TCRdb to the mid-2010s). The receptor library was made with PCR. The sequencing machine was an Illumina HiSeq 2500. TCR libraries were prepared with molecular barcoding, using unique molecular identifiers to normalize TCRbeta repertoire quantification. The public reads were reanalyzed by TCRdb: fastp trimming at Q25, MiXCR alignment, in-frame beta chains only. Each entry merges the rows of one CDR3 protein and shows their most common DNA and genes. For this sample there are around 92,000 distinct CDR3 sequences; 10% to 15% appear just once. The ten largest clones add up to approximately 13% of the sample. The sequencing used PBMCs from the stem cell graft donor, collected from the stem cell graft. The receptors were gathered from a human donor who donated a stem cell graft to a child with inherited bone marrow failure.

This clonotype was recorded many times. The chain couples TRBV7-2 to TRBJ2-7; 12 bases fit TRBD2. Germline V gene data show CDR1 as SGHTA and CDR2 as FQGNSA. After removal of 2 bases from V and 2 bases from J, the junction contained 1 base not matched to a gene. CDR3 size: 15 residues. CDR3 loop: CASSLRTSGTYEQYF. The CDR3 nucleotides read TGTGCCAGCAGCTTAAGGACTAGCGGGACCTACGAGCAGTACTTC.

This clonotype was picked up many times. For the CDR3, the DNA is TGTGCCAGCAGTTACCCACTACGGGACACCACAACCTCCTACGAGCAGTACTTC. This codes for CASSYPLRDTTTSYEQYF. The rearrangement joins TRBV6-2 or TRBV6-3 to TRBJ2-7; the D gene is possibly TRBD1 (6 bases). The V gene's germline CDR1 is MNHEY and CDR2 SVGEGT. The CDR3 runs to 18 residues. V was trimmed by 2 bases and J by 0 bases, leaving 20 bases between them.

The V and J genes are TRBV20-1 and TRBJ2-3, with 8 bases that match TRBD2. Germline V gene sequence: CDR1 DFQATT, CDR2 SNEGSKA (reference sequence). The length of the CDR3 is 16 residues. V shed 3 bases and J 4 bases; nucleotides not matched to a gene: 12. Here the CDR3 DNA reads TGCAGTGCTAGGAAAACCGGGACTAGGCTCGCAGATACGCAGTATTTT. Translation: CSARKTGTRLADTQYF.

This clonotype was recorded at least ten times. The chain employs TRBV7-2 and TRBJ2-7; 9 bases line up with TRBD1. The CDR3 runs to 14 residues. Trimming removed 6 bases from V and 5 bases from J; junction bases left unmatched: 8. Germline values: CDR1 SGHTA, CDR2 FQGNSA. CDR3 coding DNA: TGTGCCAGCAGTTTTACAGGGGGCGGGCACGAGCAGTACTTC. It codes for CASSFTGGGHEQYF.

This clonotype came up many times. CDR3 nucleotide sequence: TGTGCCAGCAGCCCCAGAGCCGGGACTAGCGGGACGTACGAGCAGTACTTC. This encodes CASSPRAGTSGTYEQYF. The rearrangement links TRBV7-9 to TRBJ2-7; the match to TRBD2 covers 13 bases. The J segment lost 4 bases and the V segment lost 5 bases, leaving 11 bases of the junction unmatched. The length of the CDR3 is 17 residues. Germline V lookup: CDR1 SEHNR, CDR2 FQNEAQ (reference sequence).

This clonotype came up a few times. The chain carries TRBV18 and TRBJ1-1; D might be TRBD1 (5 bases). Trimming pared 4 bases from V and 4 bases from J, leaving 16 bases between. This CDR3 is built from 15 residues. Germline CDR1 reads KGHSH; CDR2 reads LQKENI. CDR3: CASSLNTGWGTEAFF. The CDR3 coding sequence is TGTGCCAGCTCACTTAATACAGGATGGGGCACTGAAGCTTTCTTT.

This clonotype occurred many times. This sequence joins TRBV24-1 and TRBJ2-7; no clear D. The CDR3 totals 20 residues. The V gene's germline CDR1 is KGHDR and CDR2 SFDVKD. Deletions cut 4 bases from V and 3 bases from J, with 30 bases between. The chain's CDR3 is CATSEPRSRTRSIYHYEQYF. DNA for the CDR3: TGTGCCACCAGTGAACCCCGAAGTAGGACGAGAAGTATCTATCACTACGAGCAGTACTTC.

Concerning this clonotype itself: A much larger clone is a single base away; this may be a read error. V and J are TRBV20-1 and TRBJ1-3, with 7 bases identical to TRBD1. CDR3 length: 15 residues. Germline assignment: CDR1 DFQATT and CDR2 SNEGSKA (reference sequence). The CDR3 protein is CSARGTVSSRNTIYF. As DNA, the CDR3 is TGCAGTGCTAGGGGGACAGTCTCCTCTAGAAACACCATATATTTT.

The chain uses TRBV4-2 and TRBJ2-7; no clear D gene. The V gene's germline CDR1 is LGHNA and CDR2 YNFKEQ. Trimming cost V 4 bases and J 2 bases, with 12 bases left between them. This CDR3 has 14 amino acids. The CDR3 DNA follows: TGTGCCAGCAGCCCCAGTTGGAACGCCTACGAGCAGTACTTC. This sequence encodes CASSPSWNAYEQYF.

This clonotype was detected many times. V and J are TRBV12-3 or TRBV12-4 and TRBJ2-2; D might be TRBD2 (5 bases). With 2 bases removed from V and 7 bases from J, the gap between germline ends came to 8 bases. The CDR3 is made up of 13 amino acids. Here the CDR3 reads CASSLNGIGELFF. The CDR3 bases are TGTGCCAGCAGTTTAAACGGGATCGGGGAGCTGTTTTTT.

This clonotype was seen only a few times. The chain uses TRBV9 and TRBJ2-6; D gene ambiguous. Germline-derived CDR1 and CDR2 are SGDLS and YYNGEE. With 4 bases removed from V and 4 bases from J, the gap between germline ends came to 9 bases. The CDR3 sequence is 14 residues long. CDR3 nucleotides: TGTGCCAGCAGCTTCTGGGCGGGGGCCAACGTCCTGACTTTC. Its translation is CASSFWAGANVLTF.

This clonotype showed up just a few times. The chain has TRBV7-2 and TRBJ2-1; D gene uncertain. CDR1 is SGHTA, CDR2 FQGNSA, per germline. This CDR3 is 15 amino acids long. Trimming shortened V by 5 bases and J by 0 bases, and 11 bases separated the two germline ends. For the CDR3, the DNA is TGTGCCAGCAGCGGAGACGGAAGCTCCTACAATGAGCAGTTCTTC. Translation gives CASSGDGSSYNEQFF.

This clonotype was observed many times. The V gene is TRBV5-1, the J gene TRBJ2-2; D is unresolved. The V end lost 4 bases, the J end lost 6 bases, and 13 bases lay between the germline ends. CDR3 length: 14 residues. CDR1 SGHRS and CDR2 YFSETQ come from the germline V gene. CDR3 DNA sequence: TGCGCCAGCAGCGAACGACCCGAACCCGGGGAGCTGTTTTTT. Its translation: CASSERPEPGELFF.

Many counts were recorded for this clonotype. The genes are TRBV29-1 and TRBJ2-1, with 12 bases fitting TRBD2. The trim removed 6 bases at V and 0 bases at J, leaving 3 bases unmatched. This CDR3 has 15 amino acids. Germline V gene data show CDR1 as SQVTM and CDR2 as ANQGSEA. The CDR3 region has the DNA TGCAGCGTGGGGACTAGCGGGTACTCCTACAATGAGCAGTTCTTC. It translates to CSVGTSGYSYNEQFF.

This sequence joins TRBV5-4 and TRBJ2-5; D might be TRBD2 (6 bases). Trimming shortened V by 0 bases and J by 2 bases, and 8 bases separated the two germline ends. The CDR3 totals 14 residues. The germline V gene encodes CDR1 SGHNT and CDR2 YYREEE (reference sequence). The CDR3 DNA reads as TGTGCCAGCAGCTTGGAGCGGGTGCAAGAGACCCAGTACTTC. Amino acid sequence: CASSLERVQETQYF.

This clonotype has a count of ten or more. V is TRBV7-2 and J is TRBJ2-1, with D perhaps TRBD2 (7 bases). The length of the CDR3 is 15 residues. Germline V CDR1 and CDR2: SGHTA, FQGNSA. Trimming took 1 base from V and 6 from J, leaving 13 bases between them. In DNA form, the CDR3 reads TGTGCCAGCAGCTTAGGTGGCGGGGGCCGCAATGAGCAGTTCTTC. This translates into CASSLGGGGRNEQFF.

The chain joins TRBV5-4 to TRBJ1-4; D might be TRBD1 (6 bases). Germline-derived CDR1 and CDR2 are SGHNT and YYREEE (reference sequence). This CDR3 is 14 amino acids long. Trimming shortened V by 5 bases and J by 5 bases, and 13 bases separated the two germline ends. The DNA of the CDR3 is TGTGCCAGCAGGCCTACAGGGAACAATGAAAAACTGTTTTTT. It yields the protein CASRPTGNNEKLFF.

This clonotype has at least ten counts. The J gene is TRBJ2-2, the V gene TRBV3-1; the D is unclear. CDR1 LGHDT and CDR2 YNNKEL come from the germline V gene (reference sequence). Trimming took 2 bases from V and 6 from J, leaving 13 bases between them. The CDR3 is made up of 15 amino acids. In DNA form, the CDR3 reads TGTGCCAGCAGCCAAAAGTCGTGGATTGCCGGGGAGCTGTTTTTT. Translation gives CASSQKSWIAGELFF.

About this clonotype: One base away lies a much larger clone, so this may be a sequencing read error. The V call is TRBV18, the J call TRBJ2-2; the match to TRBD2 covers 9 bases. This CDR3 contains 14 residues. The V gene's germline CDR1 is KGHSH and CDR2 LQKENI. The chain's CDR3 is CASSPGLAGWDLFF. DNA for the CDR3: TGTGCCAGCTCACCGGGACTAGCTGGCTGGGATCTGTTTTTT.

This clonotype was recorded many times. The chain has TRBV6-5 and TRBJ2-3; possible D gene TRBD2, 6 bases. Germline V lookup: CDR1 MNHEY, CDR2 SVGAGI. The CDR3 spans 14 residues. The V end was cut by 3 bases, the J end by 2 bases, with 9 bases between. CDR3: CASSYSGSTDTQYF. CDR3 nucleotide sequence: TGTGCCAGCAGTTATAGCGGATCCACAGATACGCAGTATTTT.

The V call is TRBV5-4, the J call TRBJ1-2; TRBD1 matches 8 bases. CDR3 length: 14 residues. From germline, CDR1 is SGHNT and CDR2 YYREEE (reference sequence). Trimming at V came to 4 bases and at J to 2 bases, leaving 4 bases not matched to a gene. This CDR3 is CASSPTGENYGYTF. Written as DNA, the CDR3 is TGTGCCAGCAGCCCGACAGGGGAGAACTATGGCTACACCTTC.

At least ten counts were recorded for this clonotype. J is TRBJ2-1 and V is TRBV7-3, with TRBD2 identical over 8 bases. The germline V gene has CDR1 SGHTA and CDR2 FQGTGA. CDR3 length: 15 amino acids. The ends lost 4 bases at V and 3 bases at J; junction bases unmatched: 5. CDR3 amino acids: CASSSMAGGYNEQFF. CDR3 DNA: TGTGCCAGCAGCTCCATGGCGGGGGGCTACAATGAGCAGTTCTTC.

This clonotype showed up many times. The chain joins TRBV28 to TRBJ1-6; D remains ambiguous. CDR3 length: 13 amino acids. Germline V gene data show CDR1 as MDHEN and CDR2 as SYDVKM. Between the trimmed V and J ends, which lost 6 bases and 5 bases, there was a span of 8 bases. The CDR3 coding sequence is TGTGCCAGCAGACGGAGTCATAATTCACCCCTCCACTTT. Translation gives CASRRSHNSPLHF.

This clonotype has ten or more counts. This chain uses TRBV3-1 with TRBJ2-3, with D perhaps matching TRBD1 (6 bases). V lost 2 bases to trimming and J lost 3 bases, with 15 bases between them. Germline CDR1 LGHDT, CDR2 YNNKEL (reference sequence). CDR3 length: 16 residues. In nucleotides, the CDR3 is TGTGCCAGCAGCCAAAGGAAGGGGACATTAACAGATACGCAGTATTTT. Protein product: CASSQRKGTLTDTQYF.

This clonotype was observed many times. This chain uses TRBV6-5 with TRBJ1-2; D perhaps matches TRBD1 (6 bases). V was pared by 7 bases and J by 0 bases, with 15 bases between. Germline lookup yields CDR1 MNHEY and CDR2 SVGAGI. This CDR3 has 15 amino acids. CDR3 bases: TGTGCCAGCACGGGGGGGGCCGGCCCTAACTATGGCTACACCTTC. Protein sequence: CASTGGAGPNYGYTF.

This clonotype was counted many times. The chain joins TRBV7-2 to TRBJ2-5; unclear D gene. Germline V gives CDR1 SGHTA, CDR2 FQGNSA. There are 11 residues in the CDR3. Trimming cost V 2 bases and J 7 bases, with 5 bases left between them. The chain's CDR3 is CASSLMATQYF. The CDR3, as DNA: TGTGCCAGCAGCTTAATGGCGACCCAGTACTTC.

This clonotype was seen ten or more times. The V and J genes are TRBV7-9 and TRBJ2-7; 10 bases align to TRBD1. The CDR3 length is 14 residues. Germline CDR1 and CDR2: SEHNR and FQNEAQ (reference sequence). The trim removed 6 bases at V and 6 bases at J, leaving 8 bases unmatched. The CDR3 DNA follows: TGTGCCAGCAGAACCGGGACAGGGGCTCCCGAGCAGTACTTC. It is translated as CASRTGTGAPEQYF. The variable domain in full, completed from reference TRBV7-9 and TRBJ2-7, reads DTGVSQNPRHKITKRGQNVTFRCDPISEHNRLYWYRQTLGQGPEFLTYFQNEAQLEKSRLLSDRFSAERPKGSFSTLEIQRTEQGDSAMYLCASRTGTGAPEQYFGPGTRLTVT.

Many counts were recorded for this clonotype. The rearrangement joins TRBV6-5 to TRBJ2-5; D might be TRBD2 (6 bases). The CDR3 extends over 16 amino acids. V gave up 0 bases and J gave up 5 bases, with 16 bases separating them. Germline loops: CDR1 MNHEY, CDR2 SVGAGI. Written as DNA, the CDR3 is TGTGCCAGCAGTTACTCGAAACTAACGGGAGATGAGACCCAGTACTTC. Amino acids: CASSYSKLTGDETQYF.

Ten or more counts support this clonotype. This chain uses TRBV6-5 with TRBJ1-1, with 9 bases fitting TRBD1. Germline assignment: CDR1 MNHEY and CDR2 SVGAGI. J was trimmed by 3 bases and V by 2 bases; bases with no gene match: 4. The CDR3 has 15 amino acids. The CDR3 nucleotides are TGTGCCAGCAGTTACCCGGGACAGGGTGACACTGAAGCTTTCTTT. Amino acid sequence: CASSYPGQGDTEAFF.

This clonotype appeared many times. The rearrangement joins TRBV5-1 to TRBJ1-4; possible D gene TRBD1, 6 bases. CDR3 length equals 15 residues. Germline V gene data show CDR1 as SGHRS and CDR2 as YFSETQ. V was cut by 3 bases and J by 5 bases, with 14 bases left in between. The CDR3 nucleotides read TGCGCCAGCAGCTCCAAGGCAGGGACAAATGAAAAACTGTTTTTT. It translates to CASSSKAGTNEKLFF.